Sequencing of this TCR beta chain was carried out in a study of CD8+ T cells in alopecia areata. Across the whole study: Severity of treated patients was scored by affected scalp percentage. Points from the study as a whole: Many expanded lesional clones persisted during tofacitinib (in both scalp and blood).

Sequencing templates came from extracted RNA that was reverse transcribed into cDNA. Produced via immunoSEQ multiplex PCR; TCRdb's table is partial and in-frame only. The table has 110,000 or so clones, roughly three fifths seen once. V was trimmed by 0 bases and J by 5 bases, leaving 15 bases between them. This CDR3 is 16 amino acids long. Germline V CDR1 and CDR2: SGHDT, YYEEEE. Treatment meaning: oral pan-JAK inhibitor, 5-10 mg twice daily. Note on this clone: Antigen specificity is unknown.

The specimen comprised CD4+ T cells sorted from blood, sampled at week 24, from a patient treated with tofacitinib. This clonotype was obtained from a human donor with alopecia areata. V and J are TRBV5-6 and TRBJ2-1; D possibly corresponds to TRBD2 (7 bases). The CDR3 DNA reads as TGTGCCAGCAGCTTGGCCCCGACGGGGGGCAACAATGAGCAGTTCTTC. It specifies CASSLAPTGGNNEQFF. Drawing the rest from reference TRBV5-6 and TRBJ2-1, the complete variable domain is DAGVTQSPTHLIKTRGQQVTLRCSPKSGHDTVSWYQQALGQGPQFIFQYYEEEERQRGNFPDRFSGHQFPNYSSELNVNALLLGDSALYLCASSLAPTGGNNEQFFGPGTRLTVL.